Below are 17 T cell receptor beta chains sequenced from a single sample in a study of T cell repertoires in cytomegalovirus infection. TCRdb reprocessed the reads via MiXCR and lists one record per CDR3 protein. The sample yields fewer than 1,000,000 distinct CDR3 sequences, roughly 31% seen once. Their antigen targets remain unknown. This specimen was cultured CD8+ T cells from PBMCs, taken from culture after CMV antigen stimulation. The receptors originated from a human donor in good health (CMV status not recorded). Some clones in this sample may be carry-over from other donors' samples.

This clonotype came up many times. J is TRBJ2-5 and V is TRBV6-2 or TRBV6-3, with 11 bases aligning to TRBD2. The CDR3 contains 15 residues. The junction had 4 bases not matched to a gene; V was cut back by 6 bases and J by 1 base. The germline V gene encodes CDR1 MNHEY and CDR2 SVGEGT. CDR3: CASRASGGRQETQYF. The CDR3 DNA reads TGTGCCAGCAGGGCTAGCGGGGGGCGCCAAGAGACCCAGTACTTC.

The chain combines TRBV7-6 with TRBJ1-1; tentative D call: TRBD1 (6 bases). The ends were cut back, 5 bases at V and 11 bases at J, with 21 bases in the middle. The CDR3 loop spans 14 amino acids. Per the germline V gene, CDR1 is SGHVS and CDR2 is FNYEAQ. As DNA, the CDR3 is TGTGCCAGCAGCCAGTTGCTCGGGGGCGCCGGGGCTTTCTTT. Translated, it gives CASSQLLGGAGAFF.

V and J are TRBV9 and TRBJ1-1; D call uncertain. Trimming took 0 bases from V and 4 from J, leaving 13 bases between them. The germline gives CDR1 SGDLS, CDR2 YYNGEE. The CDR3 runs 15 residues. This chain's CDR3 is CASSVVDYLPTEAFF. The CDR3 bases are TGTGCCAGCAGCGTAGTTGACTATCTACCCACTGAAGCTTTCTTT.

This clonotype turned up a few times. The J gene is TRBJ2-7, the V gene TRBV6-2 or TRBV6-3; TRBD1 matches at 7 bases. The CDR3 is made up of 14 amino acids. The germline CDR1 and CDR2 sequences are MNHEY and SVGEGT. The V segment lost 2 bases and the J segment 2 bases; nucleotides outside the gene matches: 3. The CDR3, as DNA: TGTGCCAGCAGTTACGACAGGGTAACCTACGAGCAGTACGTC. Its translation: CASSYDRVTYEQYV.

This clonotype turned up a few times. V is TRBV12-3 or TRBV12-4 and J is TRBJ2-2; 8 bases are a match to TRBD1. The CDR3 is 16 residues long. J was trimmed by 1 base and V by 6 bases; bases with no gene match: 7. The CDR3 DNA is TGTGCCAGCAGCTTCCCGGACAGGGAGAACACCGGGGAGCTGTTTTTT. Encoded protein: CASSFPDRENTGELFF.

This clonotype was seen a handful of times. The chain recombines TRBV15 with TRBJ1-2, with D unclear. From germline, CDR1 is LNHNV and CDR2 YYDKDF (reference sequence). The V and J ends lost 10 bases and 5 bases respectively, with 17 bases between them. This CDR3 has 13 residues. DNA of the CDR3: TGTGCCATCTCGACGGAGGAATCTTATGGCTACACCTTC. This encodes CAISTEESYGYTF.

This clonotype was counted a few times. V is TRBV4-2 and J is TRBJ1-2; 8 bases line up with TRBD1. This CDR3 spans 14 amino acids. CDR1 is LGHNA, CDR2 YNFKEQ, per germline. V trimming: 6 bases; J trimming: 3 bases; junction bases outside the gene matches: 6. CDR3 loop: CASRQGAAYYGYTF. The CDR3 DNA follows: TGTGCCAGCAGGCAGGGGGCGGCTTACTATGGCTACACCTTC.

This chain uses TRBV27 with TRBJ2-3, with 10 bases that match TRBD2. Germline V gene data show CDR1 as MNHEY and CDR2 as SMNVEV (reference sequence). The CDR3 spans 17 residues. The ends lost 1 base at V and 4 bases at J; junction bases unmatched: 8. The CDR3 sequence: CASSLLGLAGDSDTQYF. The CDR3 coding sequence is TGTGCCAGCAGTTTATTAGGGCTAGCGGGGGATTCAGATACGCAGTATTTT.

Many counts were recorded for this clonotype. The V and J genes are TRBV7-8 and TRBJ2-1; TRBD1 matches at 8 bases. The CDR3 sequence is 15 residues long. Germline lookup yields CDR1 SGHVS and CDR2 FQNEAQ. The V gene end was trimmed by 3 bases and the J gene end by 2 bases; junction bases not matched to a gene: 3. The CDR3 reads CASSFGQGTYNEQFF. CDR3 bases: TGTGCCAGCAGCTTTGGACAGGGCACCTACAATGAGCAGTTCTTC.

This clonotype was seen only a few times. The V gene is TRBV18, the J gene TRBJ1-4; TRBD1 is a possible D gene (5 bases). V lost 3 bases to trimming and J lost 6 bases, with 17 bases between them. The germline gives CDR1 KGHSH, CDR2 LQKENI. This CDR3 contains 16 residues. Here the CDR3 DNA reads TGTGCCAGCTCACCTACTTTATCCAGGGAGGATGAAAAACTGTTTTTT. It is translated as CASSPTLSREDEKLFF.

This clonotype appeared a few times. V gene TRBV19 combines with J gene TRBJ1-1; D not resolved. The length of the CDR3 is 16 residues. V was trimmed by 6 bases and J by 3 bases, leaving 20 bases between them. The germline V gene has CDR1 LNHDA and CDR2 SQIVND (reference sequence). CDR3 sequence: CASSPSPASLYTEAFF. CDR3 bases: TGTGCCAGTAGCCCCAGCCCTGCCAGCCTTTACACTGAAGCTTTCTTT.

V is TRBV15 and J is TRBJ2-1; D is uncertain. Germline values: CDR1 LNHNV, CDR2 YYDKDF (reference sequence). V was clipped by 1 base and J by 0 bases, with 7 bases between them. The CDR3 has 15 amino acids. This CDR3 is CATSRARNSYNEQFF. The CDR3 DNA reads as TGTGCCACCAGCAGAGCTCGAAACTCCTACAATGAGCAGTTCTTC.

Comments on this clonotype: The germline gene is not matched at one end of the junction; a read error may be the cause. The chain is built from TRBV4-1 and TRBJ2-2, with 13 bases lining up with TRBD2. From germline, CDR1 is MGHRA and CDR2 YSYEKL. The CDR3 extends over 19 amino acids. The CDR3 loop reads CASTQLMGLAGTNTGELFF. DNA of the CDR3: TGCGCCAGCACCCAATTGATGGGACTAGCGGGAACGAACACCGGGGAGCTGTTTTTT.

J is TRBJ2-1 and V is TRBV27, with 11 bases identical to TRBD2. The CDR3 spans 16 residues. The germline gives CDR1 MNHEY, CDR2 SMNVEV (reference sequence). Trimming cost V 1 base and J 7 bases; bases outside gene matches: 6. The DNA for the CDR3 is TGTGCCAGCAGTTTATATCTAGCGGGGGGTTCAAATGAGCAGTTCTTC. It encodes CASSLYLAGGSNEQFF.

CDR3 sequence reads: CSVSGLSYNEQFF. The CDR3 nucleotides are TGCAGCGTTAGCGGATTATCCTACAATGAGCAGTTCTTC. The V call is TRBV29-1, the J call TRBJ2-1, with D tentatively TRBD2 (5 bases). The V gene's germline CDR1 is SQVTM and CDR2 ANQGSEA. V lost 5 bases, J lost 1 base, and 9 bases lay in between. The CDR3 has 13 residues.

This clonotype came up a few times. Mismatch with germline at one junction end may stem from a read error. The chain joins TRBV6-6 to TRBJ2-1, with 14 bases lining up with TRBD2. The CDR3 loop spans 13 amino acids. The germline V gene encodes CDR1 MNHNY and CDR2 SVGAGI (reference sequence). In nucleotides, the CDR3 is TGTGCCAGCAGATACGGACTAGCGGGGGGCTTTGGCTTC. Its translation: CASRYGLAGGFGF.

This chain's CDR3 is CASSLTFGEAFF. In DNA, the CDR3 is TGTGCCAGCAGTTTGACATTCGGTGAAGCTTTCTTT. The chain combines TRBV6-6 with TRBJ1-1; D unresolved. Trimming stripped 4 bases from V and 7 bases from J, with 10 bases between. The CDR3 totals 12 residues. Germline-derived CDR1 and CDR2 are MNHNY and SVGAGI (reference sequence).